The 7 T cell receptor beta chains in this list originate from one sample, sequenced in a study of blood T cell repertoires in COVID-19. Only in-frame clones appear in the TCRdb table, and some are missing; sequencing was by immunoSEQ multiplex PCR. The repertoire has about 300,000 clones, approximately 88% of them found once; the top ten carry approximately 1.6%. The specimen sequenced was peripheral blood. The source is a woman in her twenties or thirties with COVID-19, enrolled during active disease.

This clone was seen a few times. The chain combines TRBV2 with TRBJ1-2, with TRBD1 identical over 8 bases. The V and J ends lost 6 bases and 6 bases, in that order; junction bases with no gene match: 9. Germline-derived CDR1 and CDR2 are SNHLY and FYNNEI. The CDR3 spans 14 residues. The CDR3 bases are TGTGCCAGCAGGGACCAGGGGGCCGCCAATGGCTACACCTTC. This gives the protein CASRDQGAANGYTF.

The V call is TRBV10-3, the J call TRBJ2-5, with a tentative D call TRBD1 (6 bases). Trimming removed 10 bases from V and 5 bases from J, with 11 bases in between. The CDR3 length is 11 residues. CDR1 ENHRY and CDR2 SYGVKD come from the germline V gene. Here the CDR3 DNA reads TGTGCCACAGGGGCCCAGGAGACCCAGTACTTC. It is translated as CATGAQETQYF.

This chain uses TRBV4-2 with TRBJ1-1; no clear D gene. Germline V gene lookup returns CDR1 LGHNA and CDR2 YNFKEQ. This CDR3 spans 12 amino acids. Trimming pared 2 bases from V and 8 bases from J, leaving 9 bases between. CDR3 sequence (DNA): TGTGCCAGCAGCCAACGCGGCTCAGAAGCTTTCTTT. Its translation is CASSQRGSEAFF.

This clone came up once. V gene TRBV4-1 combines with J gene TRBJ2-2; a possible D gene is TRBD2 (6 bases). V dropped 3 bases and J dropped 7 bases, with 18 bases sitting between them. The CDR3 is 16 amino acids. Germline lookup yields CDR1 MGHRA and CDR2 YSYEKL. For the CDR3, the DNA is TGCGCCAGCAGCCATAAGACGGTTAGGGAGGACGGGGAGCTGTTTTTT. Translation gives CASSHKTVREDGELFF.

This sequence joins TRBV5-1 and TRBJ1-2; D gene unclear. Germline V gene sequence: CDR1 SGHRS, CDR2 YFSETQ. V dropped 0 bases and J dropped 3 bases, with 27 bases sitting between them. The CDR3 length is 20 residues. The DNA of the CDR3 is TGCGCCAGCAGCTTGGCGCCCTCTGACGATCTCGGTCAGAGGGACTATGGCTACACCTTC. Its translation is CASSLAPSDDLGQRDYGYTF.

The chain recombines TRBV9 with TRBJ2-2; TRBD2 aligns across 11 bases. The V gene's germline CDR1 is SGDLS and CDR2 YYNGEE. J lost 6 bases, V lost 5 bases, and 6 bases had no gene match. The CDR3 is 15 amino acids. The CDR3 reads CASRAGTSGSGELFF. DNA for the CDR3: TGTGCCAGCAGAGCCGGGACTAGCGGATCCGGGGAGCTGTTTTTT.

The chain links TRBV6-5 to TRBJ1-1; 7 bases align to TRBD1. V dropped 0 bases and J dropped 6; count of bases not matched to a gene: 10. CDR1 is MNHEY, CDR2 SVGAGI, per germline. This CDR3 is 16 amino acids long. In nucleotides, the CDR3 is TGTGCCAGCAGTTACTCAAGTGGTCGAGGGGGCGCTGAAGCTTTCTTT. This translates into CASSYSSGRGGAEAFF.